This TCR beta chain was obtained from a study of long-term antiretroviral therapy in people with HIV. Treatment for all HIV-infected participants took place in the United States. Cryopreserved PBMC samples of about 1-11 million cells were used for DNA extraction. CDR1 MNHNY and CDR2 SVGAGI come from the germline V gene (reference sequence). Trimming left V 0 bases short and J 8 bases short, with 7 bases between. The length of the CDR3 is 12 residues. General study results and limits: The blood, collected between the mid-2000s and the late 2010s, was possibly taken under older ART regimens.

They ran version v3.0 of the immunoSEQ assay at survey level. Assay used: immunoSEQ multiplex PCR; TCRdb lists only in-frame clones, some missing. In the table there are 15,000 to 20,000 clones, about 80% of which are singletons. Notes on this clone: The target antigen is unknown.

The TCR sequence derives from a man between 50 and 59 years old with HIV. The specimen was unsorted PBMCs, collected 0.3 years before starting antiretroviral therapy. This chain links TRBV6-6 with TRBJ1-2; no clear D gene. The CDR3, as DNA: TGTGCCAGCAGTTACTCGGGAGGAGGCTACACCTTC. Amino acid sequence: CASSYSGGGYTF.